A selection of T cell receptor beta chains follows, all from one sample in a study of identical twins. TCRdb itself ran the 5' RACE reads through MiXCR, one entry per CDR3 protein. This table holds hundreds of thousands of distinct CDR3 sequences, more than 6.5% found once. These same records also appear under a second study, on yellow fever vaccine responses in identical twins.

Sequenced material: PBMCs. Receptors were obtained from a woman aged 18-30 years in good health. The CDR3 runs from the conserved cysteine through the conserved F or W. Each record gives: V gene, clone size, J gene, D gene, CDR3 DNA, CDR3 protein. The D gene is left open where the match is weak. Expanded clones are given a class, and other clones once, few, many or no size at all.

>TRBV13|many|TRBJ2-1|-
TGTGCCAGCAGCTTAGGAAGGACGTACAATGAGCAGTTCTTC
CASSLGRTYNEQFF
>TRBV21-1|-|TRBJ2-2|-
TGTGCCAGCAGCATCCCCCTTACAGGGACCGGGGAGCTGTTTTTT
CASSIPLTGTGELFF
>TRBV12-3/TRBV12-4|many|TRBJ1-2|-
TGTGCCAGCAGTTTAACCCAAGAGGGTGGCTACACCTTC
CASSLTQEGGYTF
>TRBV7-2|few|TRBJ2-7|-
TGTGCCAGCAGCTTAGGACGTATCCGCGAGCAGTACTTC
CASSLGRIREQYF
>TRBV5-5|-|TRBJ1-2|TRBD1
TGTGCCAGCAGCTATGGGACAGGGGATAGCTACACCTTC
CASSYGTGDSYTF
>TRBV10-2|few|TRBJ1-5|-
TGCGCCAGCAGTGAGCTAGACCGGATTCGGGCCCAGCATTTT
CASSELDRIRAQHF
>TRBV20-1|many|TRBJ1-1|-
TGCAGTGCTAGACAGCCGAACACTGAAGCTTTCTTT
CSARQPNTEAFF
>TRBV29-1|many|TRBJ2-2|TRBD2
TGCAGCGTTCATTTATACGCGACTAGCGGGGGAGCTGGGGAGCTGTTTTTT
CSVHLYATSGGAGELFF
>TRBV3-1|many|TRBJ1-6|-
TGTGCCAGCAGCCGACAGAATTCACCCCTCCACTTT
CASSRQNSPLHF
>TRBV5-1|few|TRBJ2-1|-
TGCGCCAGCAGCTTTAAGGGTGAGGGGAGTGACAATGAGCAGTTCTTC
CASSFKGEGSDNEQFF
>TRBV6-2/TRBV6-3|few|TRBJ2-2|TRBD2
TGTGCCAGCAGTTACGACCCCGGGACTAGCGGATACCCGAACACCGGGGAGCTGTTTTTT
CASSYDPGTSGYPNTGELFF
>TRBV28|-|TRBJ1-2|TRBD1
TGTGCCAGCAGTTCAGGGGGCGACTATGGCTACACCTTC
CASSSGGDYGYTF
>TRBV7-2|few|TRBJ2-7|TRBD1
TGTGCCAGCAGCTATAAAAGCAGGGGGCCCTACGAGCAGTACTTC
CASSYKSRGPYEQYF
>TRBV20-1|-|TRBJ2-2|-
TGCAGTGCTACTTATAGGGCCACCGGGGAGCTGTTTTTT
CSATYRATGELFF
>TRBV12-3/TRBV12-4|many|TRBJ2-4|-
TGTGCCAGCGCTGCCAGGGGTCAGGTAGCCAAAAACATTCAGTACTTC
CASAARGQVAKNIQYF
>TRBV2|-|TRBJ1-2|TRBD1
TGTGCCAGCAGAATGGACAGGGCCTATGGCTACACCTTC
CASRMDRAYGYTF
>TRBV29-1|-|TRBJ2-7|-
TGCAGCGCCCGGATAGGGTCGACCTACGAGCAGTACTTC
CSARIGSTYEQYF
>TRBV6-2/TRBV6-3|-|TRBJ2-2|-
TGTGCCAGCAGTTTACCGGGGTACACCGGGGAGCTGTTTTTT
CASSLPGYTGELFF
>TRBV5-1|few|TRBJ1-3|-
TGCGCCAGCAGCTCGACAGGCAACTCTGGAAACACCATATATTTT
CASSSTGNSGNTIYF
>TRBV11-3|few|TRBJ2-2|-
TGTGCCAGCAGCTTAGATCTGGCAGGAAACACCGGGGAGCTGTTTTTT
CASSLDLAGNTGELFF
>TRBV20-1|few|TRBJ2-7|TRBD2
TGCAGTGCCCCATTACTTAGCGGGAGTGCCGGCCTTTACGAGCAGTACTTC
CSAPLLSGSAGLYEQYF
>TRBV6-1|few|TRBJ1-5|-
TGTGCCAGCAGTCGTGGACAGAGGAGAAGCAATCAGCCCCAGCATTTT
CASSRGQRRSNQPQHF
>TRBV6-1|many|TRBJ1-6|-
TGTGCCAGCAGTGTGTCACAGGGTCTCAGTTCACCCCTCCACTTT
CASSVSQGLSSPLHF
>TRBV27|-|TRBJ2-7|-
TGTGCCAGCAGCTTCCAGTCGGGCAGTCTTATGTACGAGCAGTACTTC
CASSFQSGSLMYEQYF
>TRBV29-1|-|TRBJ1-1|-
TGCAGCGTTGCCCCTGGGGGGTTCACTGAAGCTTTCTTT
CSVAPGGFTEAFF
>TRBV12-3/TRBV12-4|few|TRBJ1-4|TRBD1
TGTGCCAGCAGGCCAAGAATTGGACAGGGTGAAGAAAAACTGTTTTTT
CASRPRIGQGEEKLFF
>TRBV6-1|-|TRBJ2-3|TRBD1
TGTGCCAGCAGTCCGCGAGGACAGGGGGCGGGAGATACGCAGTATTTT
CASSPRGQGAGDTQYF
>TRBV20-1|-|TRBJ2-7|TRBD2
TGCTGTGCTAGATCCGCAGAGGGGAGGGGACTCTACGAGCAGTACTTC
CCARSAEGRGLYEQYF
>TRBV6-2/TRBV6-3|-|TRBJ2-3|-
TGTGCCAGCAGTTACCAGACCAGGTCAGGAGGGAACCCAGATACGCAGTATTTT
CASSYQTRSGGNPDTQYF
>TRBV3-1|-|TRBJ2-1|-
TGTGCCAGCAGCCATGGTTTGTACAATGAGCAGTTCTTC
CASSHGLYNEQFF
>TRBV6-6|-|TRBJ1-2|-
TGTGCCAGCAGAAGGGGTTCTCCTTATGGCTACACCTTC
CASRRGSPYGYTF